The entry that follows covers one TCR beta chain sequence. Trimming cost V 4 bases and J 5 bases; bases outside gene matches: 8. Germline-derived CDR1 and CDR2 are SQVTM and ANQGSEA. The CDR3 runs to 14 residues. The data were produced by immunoSEQ multiplex PCR, yet TCRdb's version contains in-frame clones alone and is incomplete. The sample includes 85,000 to 130,000 clones, around 90% of them seen just once. These data originate in a study of T cell changes during pregnancy in multiple sclerosis. The sample consisted of peripheral blood, taken after pregnancy. The chain uses TRBV29-1 and TRBJ2-3; 8 bases map to TRBD1. The sequence was obtained from a female donor with multiple sclerosis, enrolled in a pregnancy study. CDR3 residues: CSVGIGTGKDTQYF. In DNA form, the CDR3 reads TGCAGCGTTGGTATAGGGACAGGAAAAGATACGCAGTATTTT.